The T cell receptor beta chain under discussion was sequenced for a study of vaccination effects on CD4 cells after COVID-19. Study details: Sequencing followed a ViraFEST assay step that expanded antigen-specific CD4+ T cells with viral peptide pools. Sampling occurred a median 72 days post second dose, range 14 to 241. Study-level findings and limits: There was only 1 of 255 vaccine-induced clones in healthy vaccinees that cross-reacted with common cold coronaviruses.

Isolating CD4+ T cells followed roughly ten days of culture. Everyone in the study got two shots of either the BNT162b2 or mRNA-1273 vaccine. Vaccine recipients, nucleocapsid antibody negative, had no prior SARS-CoV-2 infection. With regard to this clone: No antigen is known for it.

This CDR3 region has 13 residues. The V gene lost 7 bases and the J gene lost 4 bases, with 12 bases spanning the gap. Germline-derived CDR1 and CDR2 are SGHRS and YFSETQ. Using immunoSEQ multiplex PCR, the repertoire was profiled, and TCRdb retains in-frame clones only, with some absent. The top ten hold about 2.5% of the sample, which has about 71,000 clones, less than 80% seen once. This specimen was CD4+ T cells from PBMCs cultured without peptide, taken after COVID-19 vaccination. The V call is TRBV5-1, the J call TRBJ2-1, with a tentative D call TRBD1 (5 bases). The TCR sequence derives from a human donor who received a COVID-19 vaccine. The CDR3, as DNA: TGCGCCAGCTATAAACAGGATTACAATGAGCAGTTCTTC. As protein: CASYKQDYNEQFF.